The following is a TCR beta chain sequence with its context. This entry is derived from a study of cytomegalovirus exposure and HLA in healthy donors. Clones were read by immunoSEQ multiplex PCR, and TCRdb kept only the in-frame ones, dropping some. The sample has 170,000 or so clones, roughly 85% seen once; the top ten hold about 17%. The germline gives CDR1 MNHEY, CDR2 SMNVEV (reference sequence). V dropped 3 bases and J dropped 1 base, with 7 bases sitting between them. This CDR3 contains 14 residues. The chain combines TRBV27 with TRBJ2-1; D possibly corresponds to TRBD2 (5 bases). Sequences were obtained from PBMCs. The clonotype comes from a man between 18 and 35 years old in good health and CMV-seropositive. Here the CDR3 DNA reads TGTGCCAGCAGTTTCCGGGGTTCCTACAATGAGCAGTTCTTC. The encoded protein is CASSFRGSYNEQFF.